Below are 23 T cell receptor beta chains sequenced from a single sample in a study of OX40 agonist ivuxolimab in advanced cancers. Measured with immunoSEQ multiplex PCR; TCRdb has only the in-frame clones, and not every one. The sample carries some 80,000 clones, about 91% recorded once. Specimen: CD4+ or CD8+ T cells sorted from blood, collected in a trial of the OX40 agonist ivuxolimab. Receptors originate from an adult with an advanced solid tumor such as melanoma, head and neck, liver or kidney cancer.

In DNA, the CDR3 is TGTGCCAGCTCACTCACAGGGAGCACTGAAGCTTTCTTT. Its translation is CASSLTGSTEAFF. This rearrangement joins TRBV18 to TRBJ1-1; tentative D call: TRBD1 (6 bases). Looked up from germline, CDR1 is KGHSH and CDR2 is LQKENI. This CDR3 has 13 amino acids. Trimming removed 4 bases from V and 4 bases from J, with 10 bases in between.

The V call is TRBV4-3, the J call TRBJ2-2; 7 positions agree with TRBD2. Losses at the gene ends were 3 bases for V and 1 base for J; bases not matched to a gene: 5. The CDR3 totals 16 residues. Germline V CDR1 and CDR2: LGHNA, YSLEER. CDR3 sequence (DNA): TGCGCCAGCAGCCAGGAACTAGCGAGGAACACCGGGGAGCTGTTTTTT. Residues: CASSQELARNTGELFF.

The rearrangement links TRBV6-1 to TRBJ2-7, with D perhaps TRBD1 or TRBD2 (5 bases each). Trimming pared 4 bases from V and 6 bases from J, leaving 13 bases between. This CDR3 has 13 amino acids. Germline V gene sequence: CDR1 MNHNS, CDR2 SASEGT. The CDR3 reads CASSVGAGGEQYF. The CDR3 nucleotides are TGTGCCAGCAGTGTAGGGGCGGGTGGCGAGCAGTACTTC.

The chain uses TRBV2 and TRBJ1-4; weak D call: TRBD1 (6 bases). This CDR3 spans 15 amino acids. The V and J ends lost 6 bases and 2 bases respectively, with 13 bases between them. Per the germline V gene, CDR1 is SNHLY and CDR2 is FYNNEI. The CDR3 is CASRYRARTNEKLFF. For the CDR3, the DNA is TGTGCCAGCAGATACAGGGCTCGTACTAATGAAAAACTGTTTTTT. Full variable domain (missing parts from reference TRBV2 and TRBJ1-4): EPEVTQTPSHQVTQMGQEVILRCVPISNHLYFYWYRQILGQKVEFLVSFYNNEISEKSEIFDDQFSVERPDGSNFTLKIRSTKLEDSAMYFCASRYRARTNEKLFFGSGTQLSVL.

The chain is built from TRBV4-2 and TRBJ2-5; the match to TRBD2 covers 7 bases. In germline, CDR1 is LGHNA, CDR2 YNFKEQ. The J segment lost 1 base and the V segment lost 1 base, leaving 9 bases of the junction unmatched. The CDR3 spans 17 residues. The CDR3: CASSQAVTGGPQETQYF. CDR3 coding DNA: TGTGCCAGCAGCCAAGCTGTGACGGGAGGCCCCCAAGAGACCCAGTACTTC.

This sequence joins TRBV27 and TRBJ1-5; D remains unclear. The germline V and J ends were trimmed by 3 bases and 0 bases, with 9 bases remaining between them. Germline CDR1 and CDR2: MNHEY and SMNVEV (reference sequence). This CDR3 contains 15 residues. The CDR3, as DNA: TGTGCCAGCAGTTTGTTTGCAGATAGCAATCAGCCCCAGCATTTT. Its translation: CASSLFADSNQPQHF.

The rearrangement links TRBV9 to TRBJ2-1; D uncertain. The CDR3 length is 13 residues. The germline V gene encodes CDR1 SGDLS and CDR2 YYNGEE. The V end was cut by 2 bases, the J end by 5 bases, with 8 bases between. As DNA, the CDR3 is TGTGCCAGCAGCGTCGGACCTGACAATGAGCAGTTCTTC. It yields the protein CASSVGPDNEQFF.

The chain uses TRBV7-6 and TRBJ2-7; the D is unclear. This CDR3 is built from 13 residues. CDR1 SGHVS and CDR2 FNYEAQ come from the germline V gene. The germline V and J ends were trimmed by 2 bases and 3 bases, with 8 bases remaining between them. The chain's CDR3 is CASSLNQGYEQYF. The CDR3 DNA is TGTGCCAGCAGCTTAAACCAAGGCTACGAGCAGTACTTC.

The rearrangement joins TRBV10-2 to TRBJ1-1; no firm D call. The V end lost 7 bases, the J end lost 1 base, and 22 bases lay between the germline ends. The germline CDR1 and CDR2 sequences are WSHSY and SAAADI. The CDR3 spans 17 residues. The CDR3 region is CASNRVMGSGENTEAFF. The CDR3 bases are TGCGCCAGCAACCGAGTCATGGGTTCTGGTGAGAACACTGAAGCTTTCTTT.

V and J are TRBV25-1 and TRBJ2-2; maybe TRBD1 (5 bases). CDR1 and CDR2 (germline): MGHDK, SYGVNS. The V end lost 3 bases, the J end lost 1 base, and 9 bases lay between the germline ends. The CDR3 totals 15 residues. CDR3: CASSEIQGNTGELFF. The CDR3, as DNA: TGTGCCAGCAGTGAGATTCAGGGGAACACCGGGGAGCTGTTTTTT.

J is TRBJ2-3 and V is TRBV11-3; no firm D call. V was clipped by 0 bases and J by 5 bases, with 12 bases between them. Germline V gene data show CDR1 as SGHNT and CDR2 as YENEEA. The CDR3 totals 15 residues. The CDR3 is CASSLDDGPGDTQYF. The CDR3 DNA follows: TGTGCCAGCAGCTTAGATGACGGTCCTGGAGATACGCAGTATTTT.

The chain uses TRBV9 and TRBJ2-7; 11 bases match TRBD2. This CDR3 spans 15 amino acids. The germline CDR1 and CDR2 sequences are SGDLS and YYNGEE. Trimming removed 4 bases from V and 2 bases from J; junction bases left unmatched: 5. For the CDR3, the DNA is TGTGCCAGCAGCCACACTAGCGGGGGACCCTACGAGCAGTACTTC. Encoded protein: CASSHTSGGPYEQYF.

The rearrangement uses TRBV11-3 and TRBJ2-7; TRBD1 matches at 8 bases. V lost 4 bases and J lost 0; bases outside the gene matches: 5. The CDR3 has 15 residues. Germline assignment: CDR1 SGHNT and CDR2 YENEEA. CDR3 region: CASSSGQGSSYEQYF. The CDR3 DNA reads TGTGCCAGCAGCTCCGGACAGGGAAGCTCCTACGAGCAGTACTTC.

The chain couples TRBV4-3 to TRBJ2-3; D is ambiguous. The CDR3 totals 13 residues. The germline V gene has CDR1 LGHNA and CDR2 YSLEER. Trimming took 0 bases from V and 6 from J, leaving 7 bases between them. The DNA of the CDR3 is TGCGCCAGCAGCCAAGATCTAGGGGATACGCAGTATTTT. Amino acids: CASSQDLGDTQYF.

The chain uses TRBV27 and TRBJ2-5, with 9 bases identical to TRBD2. V gave up 5 bases and J gave up 5 bases; unmatched junction bases: 3. The CDR3 runs 13 residues. The germline V gene encodes CDR1 MNHEY and CDR2 SMNVEV (reference sequence). CDR3 sequence (DNA): TGTGCCAGCAGTCTGCGGGAGGGCGAGACCCAGTACTTC. Protein product: CASSLREGETQYF.

V usage is TRBV11-3 and J usage is TRBJ2-2, with 10 bases fitting TRBD2. Unmatched junction bases numbered 10, after V lost 0 bases and J lost 3 bases. Germline V gives CDR1 SGHNT, CDR2 YENEEA. This CDR3 contains 19 residues. The CDR3: CASSLEVWASGSYTGELFF. The DNA for the CDR3 is TGTGCCAGCAGCTTAGAAGTTTGGGCTAGCGGGAGTTACACCGGGGAGCTGTTTTTT. The full variable domain, its missing parts supplied by reference TRBV11-3 and TRBJ2-2, is EAGVVQSPRYKIIEKKQPVAFWCNPISGHNTLYWYLQNLGQGPELLIRYENEEAVDDSQLPKDRFSAERLKGVDSTLKIQPAELGDSAVYLCASSLEVWASGSYTGELFFGEGSRLTVL.

The chain is built from TRBV7-2 and TRBJ2-7; D unresolved. V was pared by 2 bases and J by 3 bases, with 11 bases between. The CDR3 runs 14 residues. Germline V CDR1 and CDR2: SGHTA, FQGNSA. CDR3 sequence reads: CASSLFDKNYEQYF. CDR3 nucleotide sequence: TGTGCCAGCAGCTTATTCGACAAAAACTACGAGCAGTACTTC.

The gene calls are TRBV18 and TRBJ2-1, with a tentative D call TRBD1 (5 bases). V dropped 1 base and J dropped 4 bases, with 17 bases sitting between them. The CDR3 is made up of 17 amino acids. Looked up from germline, CDR1 is KGHSH and CDR2 is LQKENI. The CDR3 coding sequence is TGTGCCAGCTCACCACTAATTCTTCAGGGATTTTACAATGAGCAGTTCTTC. This translates into CASSPLILQGFYNEQFF.

The CDR3, as DNA: TGTGCCAGTAGGGGAACACGGACTGGGGCCAACGTCCTGACTTTC. It yields the protein CASRGTRTGANVLTF. V is TRBV6-1 and J is TRBJ2-6; maybe TRBD1 (5 bases). Per germline, CDR1 MNHNS and CDR2 SASEGT. Trimming took off 9 bases at V and 2 bases at J, with 14 bases between the two ends. The CDR3 spans 15 residues.

V and J are TRBV27 and TRBJ2-6, with a possible D match to TRBD1 (6 bases). Trimming cost V 2 bases and J 0 bases, with 11 bases left between them. This CDR3 has 17 residues. Germline CDR1 MNHEY, CDR2 SMNVEV (reference sequence). CDR3 bases: TGTGCCAGCAGTTTAGGGGGCACTTACTCTGGGGCCAACGTCCTGACTTTC. Protein product: CASSLGGTYSGANVLTF.

The rearrangement links TRBV27 to TRBJ2-7; 8 bases fit TRBD2. The CDR3 spans 14 residues. Germline loops: CDR1 MNHEY, CDR2 SMNVEV (reference sequence). V lost 5 bases, J lost 3 bases, and 6 bases stayed unmatched. Here the CDR3 reads CASSLGTSGYEQYF. CDR3 nucleotides: TGTGCCAGCAGTCTAGGCACTAGCGGCTACGAGCAGTACTTC.

The chain is built from TRBV7-9 and TRBJ1-1, with 7 bases that match TRBD1. J lost 0 bases, V lost 5 bases, and 6 bases had no gene match. This CDR3 spans 15 amino acids. CDR1 is SEHNR and CDR2 is FQNEAQ in the germline V gene (reference sequence). DNA of the CDR3: TGTGCCAGCAGCCCCCAGGGGGGGATGAACACTGAAGCTTTCTTT. Its protein is CASSPQGGMNTEAFF. Full variable domain (outside the CDR3, taken from reference TRBV7-9 and TRBJ1-1): DTGVSQNPRHKITKRGQNVTFRCDPISEHNRLYWYRQTLGQGPEFLTYFQNEAQLEKSRLLSDRFSAERPKGSFSTLEIQRTEQGDSAMYLCASSPQGGMNTEAFFGQGTRLTVV.

The chain has TRBV6-5 and TRBJ2-2; D might be TRBD1 or TRBD2, each matching 7 bases. The V gene lost 11 bases and the J gene lost 4 bases, with 11 bases spanning the gap. Germline V CDR1 and CDR2: MNHEY, SVGAGI. The CDR3 spans 12 residues. The CDR3 coding sequence is TGTGCCCTCAGGGGGGGCACCGGGGAGCTGTTTTTT. This sequence encodes CALRGGTGELFF.